One sample yielded the 9 T cell receptor beta chains listed below, sequenced in a study of metastatic and nonmetastatic thyroid tumors (dated by TCRdb to the early 2020s). The method behind the library was PCR. The sequencer was an Illumina HiSeq 4000. TCRdb applied fastp at Q25 and MiXCR to the public reads, then kept only in-frame beta chains. This sample holds around 6,600 clones; under 35% were observed only once. The top ten clones comprise roughly 15% of the sample. No patient had received any treatment before thyroid surgery. Material for sequencing was adjacent normal tissue. These receptor sequences come from a male donor with papillary thyroid cancer or a benign thyroid nodule (not recorded which). Some clones in this sample may be carry-over from other donors' samples.

The chain recombines TRBV20-1 with TRBJ2-7; D possibly corresponds to TRBD1 (6 bases). Germline loops: CDR1 DFQATT, CDR2 SNEGSKA (reference sequence). The CDR3 consists of 14 residues. V lost 6 bases, J lost 3 bases, and 18 bases lay in between. The CDR3 DNA reads as TGCAGTGCCCGAACCCCGGACAGCCTCTACGAGCAGTACTTC. It specifies CSARTPDSLYEQYF.

This clone was recorded at least ten times. At the DNA level, this CDR3 is encoded by other sequences in the same sample as well. V and J are TRBV30 and TRBJ2-5, with D possibly TRBD2 on 5 matching bases. This CDR3 is built from 14 residues. CDR1 and CDR2 from the germline V gene are GTSNPN and SVGIG (reference sequence). V was cut by 5 bases and J by 2 bases, with 15 bases left in between. The CDR3 nucleotides read TGTGCCTGGTCCCCTCGAGGGAATCAAGAGACCCAGTACTTC. Translating gives CAWSPRGNQETQYF.

This clone qualifies as medium-sized. The sample holds other DNA sequences that translate to the same CDR3. V usage is TRBV11-2 and J usage is TRBJ2-3, with D possibly called TRBD1 or TRBD2 (5 bases each). Trimming left V 6 bases short and J 1 base short, with 17 bases between. Germline V lookup: CDR1 SGHAT, CDR2 FQNNGV. The CDR3 has 16 amino acids. CDR3 sequence: CASSSGRLGGTDTQYF. CDR3 DNA: TGTGCCAGCAGTTCGGGACGGTTAGGTGGCACAGATACGCAGTATTTT.

The chain joins TRBV7-2 to TRBJ2-7; maybe TRBD2 (6 bases). This CDR3 spans 15 amino acids. V was pared by 1 base and J by 3 bases, with 13 bases between. CDR1 is SGHTA and CDR2 is FQGNSA in the germline V gene. CDR3 nucleotides: TGTGCCAGCAGCTTAGTAATGGGGGGAGACTACGAGCAGTACTTC. The encoded protein is CASSLVMGGDYEQYF.

The table lists this clone with many counts. This chain connects TRBV5-5 to TRBJ2-7, with 9 bases aligning to TRBD2. Germline CDR1 is SGHKS and CDR2 is YYEKEE (reference sequence). J was trimmed by 1 base and V by 2 bases; bases with no gene match: 4. The CDR3 sequence is 15 residues long. The CDR3 bases are TGTGCCAGCAGCTTCGTCCTAGCGGGGTCCTACGAGCAGTACTTC. This translates into CASSFVLAGSYEQYF.

This clone was recorded a few times. The chain recombines TRBV28 with TRBJ2-7; 8 positions match TRBD1. The CDR3 has 14 residues. Germline V gene lookup returns CDR1 MDHEN and CDR2 SYDVKM. Trimming cost V 6 bases and J 7 bases; bases outside gene matches: 11. The CDR3 sequence: CASRPSRGLREQYF. For the CDR3, the DNA is TGTGCCAGCAGACCATCCAGGGGGCTGCGAGAGCAGTACTTC.

The chain couples TRBV6-1 to TRBJ2-7; 8 nucleotides align to TRBD2. Trimming took 6 bases from V and 6 from J; bases not matched to a gene: 13. Germline V gene sequence: CDR1 MNHNS, CDR2 SASEGT. CDR3 size: 15 residues. The CDR3 DNA is TGTGCCAGCAGCCCCTACGGGGGGGGGGTCAGCGAGCAGTACTTC. This gives the protein CASSPYGGGVSEQYF.

The table lists this clone with many counts. The chain has TRBV5-6 and TRBJ2-5; D might be TRBD1 (6 bases). The germline V gene has CDR1 SGHDT and CDR2 YYEEEE. The V gene lost 1 base and the J gene lost 2 bases, with 9 bases spanning the gap. The CDR3 runs 14 residues. CDR3 bases: TGTGCCAGCAGCTTGTGGACAGTACAAGAGACCCAGTACTTC. Translating it yields CASSLWTVQETQYF.

In this sample, this clone turned up a few times. This chain's CDR3 is CAKEGAYEQYF. As DNA, the CDR3 is TGTGCCAAGGAGGGGGCCTACGAGCAGTACTTC. The chain links TRBV19 to TRBJ2-7; D is perhaps TRBD1 or TRBD2 (6 bases each). Trimming cost V 10 bases and J 2 bases, with 9 bases left between them. Germline CDR1 reads LNHDA; CDR2 reads SQIVND (reference sequence). This CDR3 spans 11 amino acids.